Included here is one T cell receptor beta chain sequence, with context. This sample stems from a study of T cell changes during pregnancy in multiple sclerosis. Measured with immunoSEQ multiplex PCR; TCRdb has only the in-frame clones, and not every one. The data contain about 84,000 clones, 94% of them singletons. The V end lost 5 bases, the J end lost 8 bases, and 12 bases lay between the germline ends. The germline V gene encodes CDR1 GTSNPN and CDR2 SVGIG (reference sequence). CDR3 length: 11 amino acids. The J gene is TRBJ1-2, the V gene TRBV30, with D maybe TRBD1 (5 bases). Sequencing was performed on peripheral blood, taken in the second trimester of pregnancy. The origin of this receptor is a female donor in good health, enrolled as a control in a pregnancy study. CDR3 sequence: CAWHQGGGYTF. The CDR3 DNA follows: TGTGCCTGGCACCAGGGAGGGGGCTACACCTTC.